The clone carrying this T cell receptor beta chain was recorded only once. The ends lost 5 bases at V and 3 bases at J; junction bases unmatched: 14. CDR3 length: 16 amino acids. CDR1 is SGHKS, CDR2 YYEKEE, per germline (reference sequence). Original data processing: Amplifying reference gene primers gave estimates of nucleated cell counts. TCRdb's table, derived via immunoSEQ multiplex PCR, lists solely in-frame clones and lacks some. The DNA gave D and trimming, while V, J and clone size come from that table. The data show about 200,000 clones, around 83% seen once. The sample is drawn from a study of blood T cell repertoires in COVID-19. At the level of the study: Collection of acute and convalescent COVID-19 samples took place in the United States, Italy and Spain. T cells, B-cell-depleted T cells, or PBMCs supplied cDNA or gDNA.

The sequenced material came from peripheral blood. The V call is TRBV5-5, the J call TRBJ2-7; 7 bases line up with TRBD1. This TCR was sampled from a woman aged 80 or older with acute or convalescent COVID-19. The CDR3 nucleotides read TGTGCCAGCAGACCTACAGGGGATGCCTTCCACTACGAGCAGTACTTC. It is translated as CASRPTGDAFHYEQYF. Based on the CDR3 plus reference TRBV5-5 and TRBJ2-7, the full variable domain is DAGVTQSPTHLIKTRGQQVTLRCSPISGHKSVSWYQQVLGQGPQFIFQYYEKEERGRGNFPDRFSARQFPNYSSELNVNALLLGDSALYLCASRPTGDAFHYEQYFGPGTRLTVT.